The source of this TCR beta chain is a study of T cells in Graves' hyperthyroidism and ophthalmopathy. This CDR3 is built from 14 residues. Trimming pared 1 base from V and 5 bases from J, leaving 9 bases between. Germline CDR1 is SGHRS and CDR2 is YFSETQ. Ophthalmopathy patients showed a Clinical Activity Score of at least 3, NOSPECS grade of at least 4 and duration under 3 months. RNA transcripts were the template for amplifying TCR beta CDR3 regions. The primer set for the first-round RT-PCR of the TCR CDR3 was HTBI. Using its own MiXCR run on the multiplex PCR reads, TCRdb lists one record per CDR3 protein. Counted here are about 610,000 distinct CDR3 sequences, roughly 14% occurring once; the ten biggest clones make up around 4.5%.

The sequence came from a middle-aged woman with Graves' ophthalmopathy. The sequencing sample was made of blood. The V call is TRBV5-1, the J call TRBJ2-2, with D hard to call. This chain's CDR3 is CASSLLMDTGELFF. The CDR3 bases are TGCGCCAGCAGCTTGTTGATGGATACCGGGGAGCTGTTTTTT.